Listed below are T cell receptor beta chains from one sample, sequenced in a study of blood T cell repertoires in COVID-19. Some clones are missing from TCRdb's copy, which holds only in-frame ones; the method was immunoSEQ multiplex PCR. The top ten clones hold just under 2% of a sample with 250,000 or so clones, 80% to 90% of them seen once. The specimen sequenced was peripheral blood. Receptors originate from a man aged 25-45 years with active or convalescent COVID-19. Each CDR3 is given with its conserved first and last residue. Each record gives: CDR3 DNA, CDR3 protein, J gene, D gene, V gene, clone size. The D gene is left open where the match is weak. Clone size is given for some rows only: seen once, a few or many times, or a class if the clone is expanded.

TGTGCCAGCAGCCTTGGGGGGTCTGGGGAAAAACTGTTTTTT CASSLGGSGEKLFF TRBJ1-4 . TRBV6-5 .
TGTGCCAGCAGTTACCCCGAAAGGGGGTTTTTCTACGAGCAGTACTTC CASSYPERGFFYEQYF TRBJ2-7 . TRBV6-2/TRBV6-3 .
TGTGCCAGCAGTCGGACAGGGGGGAGTCAGCCCCAGCATTTT CASSRTGGSQPQHF TRBJ1-5 TRBD1 TRBV6-2/TRBV6-3 .
TGTGCCAGCAGCTTAGCGGCAGGGAAAGCTTTCTTT CASSLAAGKAFF TRBJ1-1 . TRBV11-3 .
TGTGCCACCAGCAGTCCCCAGGAAGCCGGGGAGCTGTTTTTT CATSSPQEAGELFF TRBJ2-2 . TRBV15 .
TGTGCCAGCAGTTACTCGTTCTCGCAGGAGGGCCACGAGCAGTACTTC CASSYSFSQEGHEQYF TRBJ2-7 . TRBV6-6 .
TGTGCCAGCAGTGTTGACAGAAACTATGGCTACACCTTC CASSVDRNYGYTF TRBJ1-2 . TRBV2 .
TGCGCCAGCAGCTTGGGCGGGACGGGCTATGGCTACACCTTC CASSLGGTGYGYTF TRBJ1-2 . TRBV5-1 once
TGTGCCAGCTCACCCCTTCAAATAGGGACAGGGAGTGGTTACGAGCAGTACTTC CASSPLQIGTGSGYEQYF TRBJ2-7 TRBD1 TRBV18 .
TGTGCCAGCTCACGAGATCGGAGCGACACCGGGGAGCTGTTTTTT CASSRDRSDTGELFF TRBJ2-2 . TRBV18 .
TGCGCCAGCAGCGGGCGGGCAGGCCTCGAAGCTTTCTTT CASSGRAGLEAFF TRBJ1-1 . TRBV5-1 once